What follows describes a single TCR beta chain. In the authors' workflow: Reference gene primer amplification gave estimated nucleated cell counts. Profiling relied on immunoSEQ multiplex PCR, and the TCRdb table lists in-frame clones only, not all of them. Clonal size and the V and J genes are those of that table, whereas D and trimming came from the DNA. Among under 300,000 clones listed, around 88% were seen once. V dropped 5 bases and J dropped 5; count of bases not matched to a gene: 13. This CDR3 contains 16 residues. Germline lookup yields CDR1 SGHVS and CDR2 FNYEAQ. This sample was taken from a study of blood T cell repertoires in COVID-19. As for the study in general: T cells, B-cell-depleted T cells, or PBMCs provided the cDNA or gDNA that served as material.

Each participant's cohort was designated according to participant-reported clinical history. Sequences were obtained from PBMCs or T cells enriched from blood (not recorded which). The receptor's source is a man aged 40-49 years who had recovered from COVID-19. This chain uses TRBV7-6 with TRBJ2-5, with TRBD2 identical over 8 bases. CDR3 amino acids: CASSLGVAGIWETQYF. CDR3 DNA: TGTGCCAGCAGCCTCGGGGTAGCGGGGATTTGGGAGACCCAGTACTTC.